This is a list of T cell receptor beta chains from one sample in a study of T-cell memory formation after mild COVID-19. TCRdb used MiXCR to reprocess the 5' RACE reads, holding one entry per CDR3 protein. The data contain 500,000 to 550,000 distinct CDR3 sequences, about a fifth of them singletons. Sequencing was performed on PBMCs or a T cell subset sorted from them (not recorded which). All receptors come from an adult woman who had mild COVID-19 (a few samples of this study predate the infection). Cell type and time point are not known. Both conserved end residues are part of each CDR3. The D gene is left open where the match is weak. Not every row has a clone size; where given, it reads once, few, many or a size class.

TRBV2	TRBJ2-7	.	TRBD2	CASTGGSGRGRGLYEQYF	TGTGCCAGCACCGGCGGGAGCGGGAGGGGAAGAGGGCTCTACGAGCAGTACTTC
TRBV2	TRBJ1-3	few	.	CASSQGHLSGNTIYF	TGTGCCAGCAGTCAAGGACACCTCTCTGGAAACACCATATATTTT
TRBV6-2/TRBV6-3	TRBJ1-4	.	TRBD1	CASGQGGEKLFF	TGTGCCAGCGGACAGGGGGGTGAAAAACTGTTTTTT
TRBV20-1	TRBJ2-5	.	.	CSAPLVGRQETQYF	TGCAGTGCTCCCCTTGTGGGGAGGCAAGAGACCCAGTACTTC
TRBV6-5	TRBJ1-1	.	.	CASSYSRRRNTEAFF	TGTGCCAGCAGTTACTCGAGGCGGAGGAACACTGAAGCTTTCTTT
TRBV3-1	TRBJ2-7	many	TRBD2	CASSPSQVITSGRYEQYF	TGTGCCAGCAGCCCGAGCCAGGTGATTACTAGCGGGAGATACGAGCAGTACTTC
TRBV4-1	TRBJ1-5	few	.	CASSQRGGPSNQPQHF	TGCGCCAGCAGCCAACGGGGGGGTCCCAGCAATCAGCCCCAGCATTTT
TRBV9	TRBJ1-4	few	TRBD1	CASSAGQGFEKLFF	TGTGCCAGCAGCGCCGGACAGGGCTTTGAAAAACTGTTTTTT
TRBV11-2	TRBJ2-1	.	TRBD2	CASSSRLAGVGSSYNEQFF	TGTGCCAGCAGCTCGAGACTAGCGGGAGTGGGGAGCTCCTACAATGAGCAGTTCTTC
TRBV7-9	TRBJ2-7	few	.	CASSQQSGEQYF	TGTGCCAGCAGCCAACAGAGCGGCGAGCAGTACTTC
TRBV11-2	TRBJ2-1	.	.	CASSAIRSRINEQFF	TGTGCCAGCAGTGCAATCCGGAGCCGGATCAATGAGCAGTTCTTC
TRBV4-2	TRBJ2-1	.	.	CASNIGGPYNEQFF	TGTGCCAGCAATATCGGCGGGCCCTACAATGAGCAGTTCTTC
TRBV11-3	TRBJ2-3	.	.	CASSKAFSTDTQYF	TGTGCCAGCAGTAAGGCTTTTAGCACAGATACGCAGTATTTT
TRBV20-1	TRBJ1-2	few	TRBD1	CSAGQGANYGYTF	TGCAGTGCGGGACAGGGGGCTAACTATGGCTACACCTTC
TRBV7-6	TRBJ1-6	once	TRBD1	CASSSRQGRNSPIHF	TGTGCCAGCAGTTCCCGACAGGGTAGGAATTCACCCATCCACTTT
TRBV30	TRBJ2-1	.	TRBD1	CAWSVRGPPYNEQFF	TGTGCCTGGAGTGTCAGGGGGCCCCCCTACAATGAGCAGTTCTTC
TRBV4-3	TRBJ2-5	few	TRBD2	CASSQVLRGRETQYF	TGCGCCAGCAGCCAAGTCCTGCGCGGGAGAGAGACCCAGTACTTC
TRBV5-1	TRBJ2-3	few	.	CASSLRQDGRTDTQYF	TGCGCCAGCAGCTTGCGACAGGACGGGCGCACAGATACGCAGTATTTT
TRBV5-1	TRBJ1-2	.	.	CASSLTDGKNYGYTF	TGCGCCAGCAGCTTGACGGACGGGAAAAACTATGGCTACACCTTC
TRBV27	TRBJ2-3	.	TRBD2	CASSSNSGGLTDTQYF	TGTGCCAGCAGCTCAAACAGCGGGGGGCTCACAGATACGCAGTATTTT
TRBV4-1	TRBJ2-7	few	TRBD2	CASRSRAGGLEQYF	TGCGCCAGCCGTTCAAGGGCGGGGGGGCTGGAGCAGTACTTC
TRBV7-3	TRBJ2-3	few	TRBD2	CASSRIRGGADTQYF	TGTGCCAGCAGCCGGATAAGGGGAGGGGCAGATACGCAGTATTTT
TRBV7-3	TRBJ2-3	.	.	CASSRAGSTDTQYF	TGTGCCAGCAGTCGGGCAGGGTCCACAGATACGCAGTATTTT
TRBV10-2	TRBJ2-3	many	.	CASSWGWGPTDTQYF	TGCGCCAGCAGTTGGGGTTGGGGGCCCACAGATACGCAGTATTTT
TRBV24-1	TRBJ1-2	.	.	CATSGGRGYGYTF	TGTGCCACCAGCGGGGGGCGCGGCTATGGCTACACCTTC
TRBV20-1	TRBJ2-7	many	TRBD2	CSATTSGGAYEQYF	TGCAGTGCCACTACTAGCGGGGGGGCCTACGAGCAGTACTTC
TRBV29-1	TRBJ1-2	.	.	CSAGANYGYTF	TGCAGCGCCGGAGCTAACTATGGCTACACCTTC
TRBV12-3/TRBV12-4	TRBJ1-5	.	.	CASTNWGQPQHF	TGTGCCAGCACGAATTGGGGCCAGCCCCAGCATTTT
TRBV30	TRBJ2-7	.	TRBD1	CAWKGQGAYEQYF	TGTGCCTGGAAGGGACAGGGGGCCTACGAGCAGTACTTC
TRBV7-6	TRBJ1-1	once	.	CASSSGEGLNTEAFF	TGTGCCAGCAGCTCCGGGGAAGGATTGAACACTGAAGCTTTCTTT
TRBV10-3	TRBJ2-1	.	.	CAISEPGEEQFF	TGTGCCATCAGTGAGCCTGGGGAGGAGCAGTTCTTC
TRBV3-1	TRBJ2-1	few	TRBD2	CASSIGLAVGSYNEQFF	TGTGCCAGCAGCATTGGACTAGCGGTGGGCTCCTACAATGAGCAGTTCTTC
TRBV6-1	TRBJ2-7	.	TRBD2	CASSDWTSSAYEQYF	TGTGCCAGCAGCGACTGGACTAGCTCGGCCTACGAGCAGTACTTC
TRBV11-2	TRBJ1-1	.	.	CASSLDPTNTEAFF	TGTGCCAGCAGCTTAGATCCCACGAACACTGAAGCTTTCTTT
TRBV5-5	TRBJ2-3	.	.	CASKVGPSGWARDTQYF	TGTGCCAGCAAAGTTGGCCCAAGCGGATGGGCTCGAGATACGCAGTATTTT
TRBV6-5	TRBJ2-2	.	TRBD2	CASGGKRDNTGELFF	TGTGCCAGCGGAGGGAAGCGGGACAACACCGGGGAGCTGTTTTTT
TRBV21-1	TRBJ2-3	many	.	CASSNIPSTDTQYF	TGTGCCAGCAGCAACATCCCTAGCACAGATACGCAGTATTTT
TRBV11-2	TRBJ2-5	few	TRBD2	CASSSAPGGGYETQYF	TGTGCCAGCAGCTCTGCCCCGGGAGGGGGGTATGAGACCCAGTACTTC
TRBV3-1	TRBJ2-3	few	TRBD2	CASSHQPGLGTDTQYF	TGTGCCAGCAGCCACCAGCCGGGACTAGGAACAGATACGCAGTATTTT
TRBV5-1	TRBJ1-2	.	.	CASTPFLGNYGYTF	TGCGCCAGCACCCCCTTTCTCGGCAACTATGGCTACACCTTC
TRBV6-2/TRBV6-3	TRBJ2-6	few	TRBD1	CASWTGMNSGANVLTF	TGTGCCAGTTGGACAGGGATGAACTCTGGGGCCAACGTCCTGACTTTC
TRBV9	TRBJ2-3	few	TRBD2	CASSVGLGGTDTQYF	TGTGCCAGCAGCGTCGGACTGGGGGGGACAGATACGCAGTATTTT
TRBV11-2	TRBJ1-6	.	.	CASSPRRGISPLHF	TGTGCCAGCAGCCCTAGGCGAGGGATTTCACCCCTCCACTTT
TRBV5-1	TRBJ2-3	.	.	CASCPTSNPSTDTQYF	TGCGCCAGCTGCCCGACCAGCAATCCTAGCACAGATACGCAGTATTTT
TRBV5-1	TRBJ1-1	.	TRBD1	CASSPGQGETEAFF	TGCGCCAGCAGCCCAGGACAGGGGGAGACTGAAGCTTTCTTT
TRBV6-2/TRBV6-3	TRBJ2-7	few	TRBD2	CASSEIQLAGGPYEQYF	TGTGCCAGCAGCGAGATACAACTAGCGGGAGGGCCCTACGAGCAGTACTTC
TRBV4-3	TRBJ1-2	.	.	CASSSYGDGYTF	TGCGCCAGCAGCTCGTATGGGGATGGCTACACCTTC
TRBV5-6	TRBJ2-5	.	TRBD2	CASSLPTSGGPATQYF	TGTGCCAGCAGCTTACCGACTAGCGGGGGGCCCGCGACCCAGTACTTC
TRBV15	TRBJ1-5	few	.	CATSRTNPGQPQHF	TGTGCCACCAGCAGGACGAATCCAGGTCAGCCCCAGCATTTT
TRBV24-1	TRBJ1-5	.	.	CATSDGPSQEPQHF	TGTGCCACCAGTGACGGACCGAGCCAGGAGCCCCAGCATTTT
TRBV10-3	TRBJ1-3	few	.	CAIRSPSSPSSGNTIYF	TGTGCCATTAGGTCCCCTTCTTCACCGAGCTCTGGAAACACCATATATTTT
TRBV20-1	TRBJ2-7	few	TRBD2	CSARAGLASYEQYF	TGCAGTGCTAGGGCGGGACTAGCTTCCTACGAGCAGTACTTC